The rows below give T cell receptor beta chains drawn from one sample of a study of tumor and adjacent non-tumor tissue in lung cancer. Each CDR3 protein gets one entry after TCRdb re-called the multiplex PCR reads with MiXCR. The repertoire holds some 47,000 distinct CDR3 sequences, with roughly two thirds as singletons. The sequenced sample consisted of distant non-tumor lung tissue. These receptors all stem from a woman between 40 and 55 years old with non-small cell lung cancer. Both conserved end residues are part of each CDR3. D genes are given only for firm matches. The size field is filled for only some rows; it gives once, few, many or a size class.

TRBV29-1,12,-,TRBJ2-7,many,CSVEDLPYEQYF,TGCAGCGTTGAAGATCTTCCCTACGAGCAGTACTTC
TRBV30,14,TRBD1,TRBJ1-5,-,CAWNPGQANQPQHF,TGTGCCTGGAATCCCGGACAGGCTAATCAGCCCCAGCATTTT
TRBV28,15,-,TRBJ2-5,many,CASSSYIDGGETQYF,TGTGCCAGCAGTTCCTACATTGACGGGGGAGAGACCCAGTACTTC
TRBV6-5,14,-,TRBJ2-7,-,CASSFPTGGYKQYF,TGTGCCAGCAGTTTCCCCACTGGGGGCTACAAGCAGTACTTC
TRBV6-5,13,-,TRBJ1-1,-,CACNNGSAQEAFF,TGTGCCTGCAACAATGGGTCAGCTCAAGAAGCTTTCTTT
TRBV6-5,16,-,TRBJ2-2,-,CASSRSRTASTGELFF,TGTGCCAGCAGCCGCAGTCGGACAGCGAGCACTGGGGAGCTGTTTTTT
TRBV28,15,-,TRBJ2-2,many,CASENGQGNTGELFF,TGTGCCAGCGAGAACGGGCAGGGGAACACCGGGGAGCTGTTTTTT
TRBV12-3/TRBV12-4,15,TRBD2,TRBJ2-5,-,CASSIGLAGGEAQYF,TGTGCCAGCAGTATAGGACTAGCTGGAGGGGAGGCCCAGTACTTC
TRBV6-5,17,-,TRBJ2-3,few,CASSRRTVPLSTDTLYF,TGTGCCAGCAGTAGGAGGACAGTTCCCCTGAGCACAGATACGCTGTATTTT
TRBV6-5,14,-,TRBJ2-7,many,CATKRRTESYEQYF,TGTGCCACCAAACGACGGACAGAGAGCTACGAGCAGTACTTC
TRBV5-1,18,TRBD2,TRBJ2-7,-,CASSQPRLAGGYSYEQYF,TGCGCCAGCAGTCAACCGAGACTAGCGGGAGGTTACTCCTACGAGCAGTACTTC
TRBV10-1,15,TRBD2,TRBJ2-1,-,CVCSLGLAGDNEQFF,TGCGTCTGCAGTCTTGGACTAGCGGGAGATAATGAGCAGTTCTTC
TRBV11-3,14,TRBD1,TRBJ2-3,once,CASSPGQGSDKQYF,TGTGCCAGTAGCCCGGGACAGGGGTCGGATAAGCAGTATTTT
TRBV20-1,12,-,TRBJ2-7,medium-sized,CSARSGSPGVLF,TGCAGTGCTAGAAGCGGCAGTCCTGGGGTTCTTTTC
TRBV19,16,-,TRBJ2-2,-,CASSIQIDANTGELFF,TGTGCCAGTAGTATCCAGATCGATGCGAACACCGGGGAGCTGTTTTTT
TRBV5-1,15,TRBD1,TRBJ2-2,-,CAGSTGQRNTGEPFF,TGCGCCGGCAGCACGGGACAGAGGAACACCGGGGAGCCGTTTTTT
TRBV29-1,15,-,TRBJ2-7,-,CSVILGGRSNHEQYF,TGCAGCGTAATATTAGGGGGGCGATCAAACCACGAGCAGTACTTC
TRBV5-1,14,-,TRBJ2-1,few,CASSLFHEGDEQFF,TGCGCCAGCAGCTTGTTCCATGAGGGAGATGAGCAGTTCTTC
TRBV6-1,19,TRBD1,TRBJ1-2,-,CANSEDEAGTGATNYGYTF,TGTGCCAACAGTGAAGACGAGGCGGGGACAGGGGCTACTAACTATGGCTACACCTTC
TRBV28,13,-,TRBJ2-4,many,CASRDGVKNIQYF,TGTGCCAGCAGGGACGGGGTCAAAAACATTCAGTACTTC
TRBV5-1,14,-,TRBJ2-7,few,CASSLRERAYVQYF,TGCGCCAGCAGCTTAAGGGAGAGGGCCTACGTGCAGTACTTC
TRBV11-2,15,-,TRBJ2-3,-,CAGSLTSRGTDTQYF,TGTGCCGGCAGCTTAACTAGCCGGGGTACAGATACGCAGTATTTT
TRBV6-2/TRBV6-3,14,-,TRBJ2-1,-,CASGFSGENNEQFF,TGTGCCAGCGGTTTTTCCGGGGAAAACAATGAGCAGTTCTTT
TRBV6-6,16,TRBD2,TRBJ2-3,few,CASRTGTSWSTDMQYF,TGTGCCAGCAGGACCGGGACTAGTTGGAGCACAGATATGCAGTATTTT
TRBV2,14,-,TRBJ1-2,-,CASGELGASNGYTF,TGTGCCAGCGGTGAATTGGGGGCTTCTAACGGCTACACCTTC
TRBV2,13,-,TRBJ1-6,-,CASNGADNSPLRF,TGTGCCAGCAATGGGGCCGATAATTCACCCCTCCGCTTT
TRBV20-1,14,TRBD2,TRBJ2-7,-,CSATHAGGGNEQYF,TGCAGTGCTACTCACGCGGGGGGTGGGAACGAGCAGTACTTC